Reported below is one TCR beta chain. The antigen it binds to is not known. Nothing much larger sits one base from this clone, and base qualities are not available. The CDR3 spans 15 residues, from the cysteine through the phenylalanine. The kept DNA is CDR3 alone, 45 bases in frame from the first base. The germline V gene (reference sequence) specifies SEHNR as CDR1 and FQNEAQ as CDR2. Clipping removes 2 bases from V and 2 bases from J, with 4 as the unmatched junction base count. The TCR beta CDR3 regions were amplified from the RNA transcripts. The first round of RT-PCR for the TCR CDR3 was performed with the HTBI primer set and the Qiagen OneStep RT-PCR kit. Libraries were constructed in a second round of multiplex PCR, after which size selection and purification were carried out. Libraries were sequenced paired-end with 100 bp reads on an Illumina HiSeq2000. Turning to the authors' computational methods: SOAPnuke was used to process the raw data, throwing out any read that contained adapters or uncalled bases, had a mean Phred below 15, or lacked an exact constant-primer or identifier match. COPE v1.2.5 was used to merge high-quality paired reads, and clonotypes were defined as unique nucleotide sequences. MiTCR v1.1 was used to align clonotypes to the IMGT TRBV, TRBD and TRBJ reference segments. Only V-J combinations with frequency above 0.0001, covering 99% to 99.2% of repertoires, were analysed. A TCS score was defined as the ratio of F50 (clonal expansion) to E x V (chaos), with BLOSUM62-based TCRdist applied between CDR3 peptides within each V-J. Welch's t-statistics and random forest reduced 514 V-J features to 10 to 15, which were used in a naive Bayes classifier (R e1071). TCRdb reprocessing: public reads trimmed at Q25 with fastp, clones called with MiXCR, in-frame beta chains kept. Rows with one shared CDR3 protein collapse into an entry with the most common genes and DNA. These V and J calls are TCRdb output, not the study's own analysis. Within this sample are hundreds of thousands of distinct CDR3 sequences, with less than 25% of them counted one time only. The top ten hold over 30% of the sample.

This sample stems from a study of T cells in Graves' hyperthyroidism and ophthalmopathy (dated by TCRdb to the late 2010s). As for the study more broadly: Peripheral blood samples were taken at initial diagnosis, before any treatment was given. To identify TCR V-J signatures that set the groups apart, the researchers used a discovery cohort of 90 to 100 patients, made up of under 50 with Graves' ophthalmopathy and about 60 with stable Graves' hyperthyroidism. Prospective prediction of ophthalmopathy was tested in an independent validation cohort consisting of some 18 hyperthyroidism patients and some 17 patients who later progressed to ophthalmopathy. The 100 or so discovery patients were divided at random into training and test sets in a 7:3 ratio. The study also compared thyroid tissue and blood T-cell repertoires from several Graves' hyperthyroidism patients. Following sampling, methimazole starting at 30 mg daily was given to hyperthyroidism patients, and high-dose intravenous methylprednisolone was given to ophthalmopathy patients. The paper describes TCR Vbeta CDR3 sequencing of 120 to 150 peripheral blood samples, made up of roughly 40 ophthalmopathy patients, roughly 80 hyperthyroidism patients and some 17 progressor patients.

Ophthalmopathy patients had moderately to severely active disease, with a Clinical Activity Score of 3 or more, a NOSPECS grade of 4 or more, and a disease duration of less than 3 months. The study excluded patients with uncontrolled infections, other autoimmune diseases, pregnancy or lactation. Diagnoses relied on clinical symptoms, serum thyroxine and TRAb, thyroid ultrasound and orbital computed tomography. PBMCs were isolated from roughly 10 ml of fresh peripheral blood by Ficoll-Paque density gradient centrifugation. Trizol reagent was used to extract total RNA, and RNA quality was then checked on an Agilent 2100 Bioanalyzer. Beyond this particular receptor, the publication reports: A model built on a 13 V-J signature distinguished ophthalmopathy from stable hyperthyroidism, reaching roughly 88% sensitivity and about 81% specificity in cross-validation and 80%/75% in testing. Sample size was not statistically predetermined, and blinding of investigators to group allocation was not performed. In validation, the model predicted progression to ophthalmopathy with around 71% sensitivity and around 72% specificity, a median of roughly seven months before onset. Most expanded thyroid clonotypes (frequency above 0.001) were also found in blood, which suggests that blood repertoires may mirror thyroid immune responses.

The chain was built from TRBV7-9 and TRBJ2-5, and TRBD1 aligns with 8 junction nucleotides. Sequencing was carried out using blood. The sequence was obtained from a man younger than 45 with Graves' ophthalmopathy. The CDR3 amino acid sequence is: CASSLRRGRQETQYF. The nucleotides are TGTGCCAGCAGCTTACGCAGGGGGCGGCAAGAGACCCAGTACTTC.